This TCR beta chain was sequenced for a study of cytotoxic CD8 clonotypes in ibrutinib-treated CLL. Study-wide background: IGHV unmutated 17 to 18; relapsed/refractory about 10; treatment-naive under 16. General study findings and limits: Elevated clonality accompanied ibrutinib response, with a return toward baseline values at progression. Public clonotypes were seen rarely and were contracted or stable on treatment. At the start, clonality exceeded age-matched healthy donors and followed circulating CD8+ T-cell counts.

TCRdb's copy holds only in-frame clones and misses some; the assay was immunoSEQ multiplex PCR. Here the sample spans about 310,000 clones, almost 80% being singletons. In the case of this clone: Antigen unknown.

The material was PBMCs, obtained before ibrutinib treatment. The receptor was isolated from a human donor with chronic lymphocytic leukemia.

CDR3 sequence reads: CASSLAPPSTDTQYF. The CDR3 coding sequence is TGTGCCAGCAGCTTAGCCCCCCCGAGCACAGATACGCAGTATTTT. This chain joins TRBV13 and TRBJ2-3; D is uncertain. Between the trimmed V and J ends, which lost 1 base and 0 bases, there was a span of 8 bases. The CDR3 length is 15 residues. Germline V CDR1 and CDR2: PRHDT, FYEKMQ (reference sequence).